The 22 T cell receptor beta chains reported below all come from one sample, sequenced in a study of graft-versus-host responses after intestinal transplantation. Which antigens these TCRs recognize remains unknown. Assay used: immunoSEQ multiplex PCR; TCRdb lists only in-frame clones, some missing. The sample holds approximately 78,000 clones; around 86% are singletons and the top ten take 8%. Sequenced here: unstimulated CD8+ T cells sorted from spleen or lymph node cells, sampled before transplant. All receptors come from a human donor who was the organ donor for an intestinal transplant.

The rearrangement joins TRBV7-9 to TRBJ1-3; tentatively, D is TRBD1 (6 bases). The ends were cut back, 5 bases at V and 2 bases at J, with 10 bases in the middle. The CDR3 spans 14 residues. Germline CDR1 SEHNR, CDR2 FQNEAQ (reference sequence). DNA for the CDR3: TGTGCCAGCAGCGCAGCAGGGGCTGGAAACACCATATATTTT. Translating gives CASSAAGAGNTIYF.

In DNA, the CDR3 is TGTGCCAGCAGCCTCACAGGAGCTCCGGACAACTATGGCTACACCTTC. Its translation is CASSLTGAPDNYGYTF. The genes are TRBV7-8 and TRBJ1-2; D might be TRBD1 (5 bases). The germline V gene encodes CDR1 SGHVS and CDR2 FQNEAQ. The CDR3 has 16 residues. V was cut by 5 bases and J by 2 bases, with 18 bases left in between.

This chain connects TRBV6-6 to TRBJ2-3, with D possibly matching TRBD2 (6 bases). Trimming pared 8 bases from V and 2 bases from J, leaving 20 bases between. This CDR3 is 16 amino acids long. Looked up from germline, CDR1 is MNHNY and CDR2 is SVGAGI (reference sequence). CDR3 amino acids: CASGGMVAEATDTQYF. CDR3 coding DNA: TGTGCCAGCGGGGGGATGGTAGCAGAGGCCACAGATACGCAGTATTTT.

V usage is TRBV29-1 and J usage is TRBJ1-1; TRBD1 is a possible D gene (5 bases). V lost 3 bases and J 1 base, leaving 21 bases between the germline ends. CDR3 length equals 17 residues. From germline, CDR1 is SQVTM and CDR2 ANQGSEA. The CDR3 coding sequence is TGCAGCGTTGAGGGGACCAGGAGCACTTCCGCGAACACTGAAGCTTTCTTT. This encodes CSVEGTRSTSANTEAFF.

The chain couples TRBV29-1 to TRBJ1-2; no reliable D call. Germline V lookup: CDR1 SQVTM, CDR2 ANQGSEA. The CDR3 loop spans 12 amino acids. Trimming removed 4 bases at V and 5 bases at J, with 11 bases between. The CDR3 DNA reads TGCAGCGTTGGAGGCAGATTTTATGGCTACACCTTC. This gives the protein CSVGGRFYGYTF.

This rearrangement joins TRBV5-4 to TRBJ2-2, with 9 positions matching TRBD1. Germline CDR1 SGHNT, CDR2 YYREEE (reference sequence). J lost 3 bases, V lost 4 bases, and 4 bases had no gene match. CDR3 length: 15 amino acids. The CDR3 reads CASSTDRGYTGELFF. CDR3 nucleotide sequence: TGTGCCAGCAGCACGGACAGGGGATACACCGGGGAGCTGTTTTTT.

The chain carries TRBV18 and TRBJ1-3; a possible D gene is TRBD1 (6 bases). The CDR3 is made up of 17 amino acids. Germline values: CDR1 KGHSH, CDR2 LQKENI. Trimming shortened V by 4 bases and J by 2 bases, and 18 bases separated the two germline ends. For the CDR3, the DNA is TGTGCCAGCTCACAGGCGAGGGGGAGAATACCTGGAAACACCATATATTTT. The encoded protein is CASSQARGRIPGNTIYF.

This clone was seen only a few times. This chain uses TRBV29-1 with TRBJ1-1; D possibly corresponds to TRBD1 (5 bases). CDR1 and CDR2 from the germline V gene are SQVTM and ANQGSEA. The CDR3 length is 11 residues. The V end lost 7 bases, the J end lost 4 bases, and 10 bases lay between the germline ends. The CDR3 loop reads CSGLQGTEAFF. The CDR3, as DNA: TGCAGCGGTTTGCAGGGCACTGAAGCTTTCTTT.

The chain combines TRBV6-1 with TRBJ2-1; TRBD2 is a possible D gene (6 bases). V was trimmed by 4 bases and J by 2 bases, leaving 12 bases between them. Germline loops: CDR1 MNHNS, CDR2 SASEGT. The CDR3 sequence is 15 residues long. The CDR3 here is CASSVQLAPYNEQFF. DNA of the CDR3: TGTGCCAGCAGTGTGCAACTAGCTCCCTACAATGAGCAGTTCTTC.

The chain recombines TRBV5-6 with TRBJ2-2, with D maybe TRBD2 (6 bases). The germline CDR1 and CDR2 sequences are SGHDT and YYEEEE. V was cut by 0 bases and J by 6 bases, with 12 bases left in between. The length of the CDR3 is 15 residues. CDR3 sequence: CASSLGARGPGELFF. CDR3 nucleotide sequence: TGTGCCAGCAGCTTGGGTGCGCGGGGTCCCGGGGAGCTGTTTTTT.

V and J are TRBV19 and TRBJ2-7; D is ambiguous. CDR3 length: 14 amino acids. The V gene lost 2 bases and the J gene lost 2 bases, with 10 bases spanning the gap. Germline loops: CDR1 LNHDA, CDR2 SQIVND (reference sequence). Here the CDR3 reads CASSISGRAYEQYF. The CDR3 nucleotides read TGTGCCAGTAGTATATCAGGCCGGGCCTACGAGCAGTACTTC.

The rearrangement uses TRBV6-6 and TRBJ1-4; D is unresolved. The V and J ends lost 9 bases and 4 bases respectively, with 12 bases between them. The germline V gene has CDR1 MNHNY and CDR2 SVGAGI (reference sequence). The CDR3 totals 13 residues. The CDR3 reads CASVFRYNEKLFF. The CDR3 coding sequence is TGTGCCAGTGTGTTCCGCTATAATGAAAAACTGTTTTTT.

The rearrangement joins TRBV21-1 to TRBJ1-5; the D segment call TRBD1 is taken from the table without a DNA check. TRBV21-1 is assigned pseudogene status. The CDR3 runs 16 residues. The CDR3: CASSEAYQGRFQPQHF. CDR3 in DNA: TGTGCCAGCAGCGAGGCATATCAGGGAAGGTTTCAGCCCCAGCATTTT.

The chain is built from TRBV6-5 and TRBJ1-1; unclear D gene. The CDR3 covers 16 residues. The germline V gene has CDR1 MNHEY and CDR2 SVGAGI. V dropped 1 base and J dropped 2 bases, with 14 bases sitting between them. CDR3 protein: CASSYWAETFNTEAFF. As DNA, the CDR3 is TGTGCCAGCAGTTACTGGGCAGAAACTTTTAACACTGAAGCTTTCTTT.

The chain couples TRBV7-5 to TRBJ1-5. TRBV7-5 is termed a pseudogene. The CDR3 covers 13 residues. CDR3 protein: CVRRRPGSQPQHF. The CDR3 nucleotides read TGTGTCAGAAGACGACCGGGAAGTCAGCCCCAGCATTTT.

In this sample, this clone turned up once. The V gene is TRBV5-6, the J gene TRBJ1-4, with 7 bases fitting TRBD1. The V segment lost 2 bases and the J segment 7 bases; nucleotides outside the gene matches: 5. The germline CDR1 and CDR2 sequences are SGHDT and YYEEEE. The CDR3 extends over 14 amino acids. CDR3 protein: CASSFSGGREKLFF. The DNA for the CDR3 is TGTGCCAGCAGCTTTTCAGGGGGACGTGAAAAACTGTTTTTT.

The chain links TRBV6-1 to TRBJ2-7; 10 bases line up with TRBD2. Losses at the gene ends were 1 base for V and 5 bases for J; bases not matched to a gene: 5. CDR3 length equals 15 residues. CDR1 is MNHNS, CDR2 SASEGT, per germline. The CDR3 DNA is TGTGCCAGCAGTGAAGTAAGCGGGGGGGCTGACGAGCAGTACTTC. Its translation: CASSEVSGGADEQYF.

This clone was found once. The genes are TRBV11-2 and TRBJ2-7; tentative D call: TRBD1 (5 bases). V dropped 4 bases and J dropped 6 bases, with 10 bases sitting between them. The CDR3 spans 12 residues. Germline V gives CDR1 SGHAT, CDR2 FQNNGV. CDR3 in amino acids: CASSSGFREQYF. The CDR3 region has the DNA TGTGCCAGCAGCTCAGGGTTTCGCGAGCAGTACTTC.

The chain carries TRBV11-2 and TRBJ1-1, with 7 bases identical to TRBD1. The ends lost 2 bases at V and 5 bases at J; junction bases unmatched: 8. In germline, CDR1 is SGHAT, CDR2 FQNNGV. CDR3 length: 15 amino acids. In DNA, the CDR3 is TGTGCCAGCAGCTTATTTGACAGGGACGGAACTGAAGCTTTCTTT. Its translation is CASSLFDRDGTEAFF.

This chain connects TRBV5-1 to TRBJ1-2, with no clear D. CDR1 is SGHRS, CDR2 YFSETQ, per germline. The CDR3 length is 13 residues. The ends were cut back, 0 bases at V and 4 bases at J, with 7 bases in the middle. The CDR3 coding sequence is TGCGCCAGCAGCTTGGGGGGAACCTATGGCTACACCTTC. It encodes CASSLGGTYGYTF.

The CDR3 reads CASRIAGPYEQYF. CDR3 nucleotides: TGTGCCAGCAGAATCGCAGGTCCCTACGAGCAGTACTTC. The chain is built from TRBV27 and TRBJ2-7; D uncertain. Germline CDR1 is MNHEY and CDR2 is SMNVEV (reference sequence). Deletions cut 6 bases from V and 2 bases from J, with 11 bases between. This CDR3 region has 13 residues.

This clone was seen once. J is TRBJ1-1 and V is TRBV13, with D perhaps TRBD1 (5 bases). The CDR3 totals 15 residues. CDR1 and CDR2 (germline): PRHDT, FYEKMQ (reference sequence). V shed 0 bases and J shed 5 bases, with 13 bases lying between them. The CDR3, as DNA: TGTGCCAGCAGCTTAGGCCGGAGGGGCGCAACTGAAGCTTTCTTT. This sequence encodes CASSLGRRGATEAFF.